Presented here are 20 T cell receptor beta chains from one specimen sequenced in a study of shared clonotypes between healthy human individuals. Clones were sequenced by immunoSEQ multiplex PCR, and TCRdb holds only the in-frame ones, with some missing. In the table there are roughly 2.2 million clones, over 90% of which are singletons. Specimen: naive CD4+ T cells from PBMCs. Stated subset: CD45RA+ positively selected. The receptors were gathered from a man between 18 and 35 years old in good health. Some clones in this sample may be carry-over from other donors' samples.

The chain employs TRBV5-6 and TRBJ2-7; TRBD2 matches at 7 bases. This CDR3 comprises 13 residues. V gave up 0 bases and J gave up 6 bases; unmatched junction bases: 3. Germline lookup yields CDR1 SGHDT and CDR2 YYEEEE. The CDR3 reads CASSLGLASEQYF. CDR3 coding DNA: TGTGCCAGCAGCTTGGGACTAGCAAGCGAGCAGTACTTC.

V and J are TRBV19 and TRBJ1-3; D uncertain. Trimming pared 7 bases from V and 2 bases from J, leaving 15 bases between. This CDR3 contains 15 residues. Germline V gene sequence: CDR1 LNHDA, CDR2 SQIVND (reference sequence). The DNA for the CDR3 is TGTGCCAGTAACATCGATATGGGCCCTGGAAACACCATATATTTT. Its translation is CASNIDMGPGNTIYF.

The V gene is TRBV7-8, the J gene TRBJ1-1; no firm D call. Germline-derived CDR1 and CDR2 are SGHVS and FQNEAQ. Trimming removed 0 bases from V and 1 base from J, with 12 bases in between. The CDR3 is 16 amino acids. The CDR3 DNA sequence: TGTGCCAGCAGCTTAGCGCGGTCGGCGGAGAACACTGAAGCTTTCTTT. Residues: CASSLARSAENTEAFF.

About this clone: The sample has other DNA sequences that encode this CDR3 too. This sequence joins TRBV7-3 and TRBJ2-7; 8 bases agree with TRBD2. The CDR3 runs 14 residues. The V gene's germline CDR1 is SGHTA and CDR2 FQGTGA. J was trimmed by 3 bases and V by 5 bases; bases with no gene match: 6. CDR3 sequence: CASSRGGTSYEQYF. CDR3 in DNA: TGTGCCAGCAGCCGAGGTGGGACTAGCTACGAGCAGTACTTC.

The chain carries TRBV10-3 and TRBJ2-1, with D perhaps matching TRBD2 (6 bases). Per germline, CDR1 ENHRY and CDR2 SYGVKD. The CDR3 runs to 14 residues. The V gene lost 6 bases and the J gene lost 9 bases, with 18 bases spanning the gap. CDR3 sequence (DNA): TGTGCCATCAGGGAGGGTCTGGCGAATGGTGAGCAGTTCTTC. It codes for CAIREGLANGEQFF.

CDR3 sequence: CASSDAPGTTGANVLTF. The CDR3 bases are TGTGCCAGCAGTGACGCACCGGGGACGACTGGGGCCAACGTCCTGACTTTC. The chain links TRBV6-4 to TRBJ2-6; either TRBD1 or TRBD2 may fit D (5 bases each). In germline, CDR1 is MRHNA, CDR2 SNTAGT. This CDR3 has 17 amino acids. V gave up 2 bases and J gave up 2 bases, with 13 bases separating them.

The chain carries TRBV2 and TRBJ2-1; D remains ambiguous. V dropped 6 bases and J dropped 4 bases, with 19 bases sitting between them. CDR1 is SNHLY, CDR2 FYNNEI, per germline. CDR3 length equals 16 residues. The CDR3 sequence: CASRDLKVPLYNEQFF. The CDR3 DNA reads as TGTGCCAGCAGGGACCTTAAGGTCCCCCTATACAATGAGCAGTTCTTC.

J is TRBJ2-1 and V is TRBV9, with 9 bases lining up with TRBD2. The CDR3 is made up of 16 amino acids. Unmatched junction bases numbered 5, after V lost 2 bases and J lost 2 bases. Germline V lookup: CDR1 SGDLS, CDR2 YYNGEE. The CDR3 spells CASSVSGSRAYNEQFF. CDR3 coding DNA: TGTGCCAGCAGCGTTAGCGGGAGTCGGGCCTACAATGAGCAGTTCTTC.

This clone appeared once. The V and J genes are TRBV20-1 and TRBJ2-5; D call uncertain. The CDR3 length is 11 residues. The V and J ends lost 3 bases and 6 bases respectively, with 8 bases between them. Germline V CDR1 and CDR2: DFQATT, SNEGSKA (reference sequence). The CDR3 nucleotides are TGCAGTGCTAGCTTTGGCCAGACCCAGTACTTC. This translates into CSASFGQTQYF.

This chain uses TRBV7-3 with TRBJ2-7; the D is unclear. Trimming stripped 3 bases from V and 5 bases from J, with 11 bases between. Germline V gene lookup returns CDR1 SGHTA and CDR2 FQGTGA. CDR3 size: 13 residues. The CDR3 DNA reads TGTGCCAGCAGCTTTGGGCCCCTCCACGAGCAGTACTTC. Translation: CASSFGPLHEQYF. Full variable domain (missing parts from reference TRBV7-3 and TRBJ2-7): GAGVSQTPSNKVTEKGKYVELRCDPISGHTALYWYRQSLGQGPEFLIYFQGTGAADDSGLPNDRFFAVRPEGSVSTLKIQRTERGDSAVYLCASSFGPLHEQYFGPGTRLTVT.

The chain links TRBV28 to TRBJ1-5, with 8 bases lining up with TRBD1. The germline V gene encodes CDR1 MDHEN and CDR2 SYDVKM. The CDR3 length is 15 residues. Germline trimming cut 4 bases from V and 7 bases from J; bases unmatched to any gene: 9. The CDR3 here is CASSSLDRGSQPQHF. CDR3 DNA sequence: TGTGCCAGCAGTTCCCTAGACAGGGGATCGCAGCCCCAGCATTTT. The entire variable domain, with the rest obtained from reference TRBV28 and TRBJ1-5, is as follows: DVKVTQSSRYLVKRTGEKVFLECVQDMDHENMFWYRQDPGLGLRLIYFSYDVKMKEKGDIPEGYSVSREKKERFSLILESASTNQTSMYLCASSSLDRGSQPQHFGDGTRLSIL.

The J gene is TRBJ1-2, the V gene TRBV5-1; 10 nucleotides line up with TRBD1. The CDR3 runs 16 residues. The V segment lost 4 bases and the J segment 8 bases; nucleotides outside the gene matches: 14. Germline V CDR1 and CDR2: SGHRS, YFSETQ. Here the CDR3 reads CASSTEGQGVGRGYTF. The CDR3 DNA is TGCGCCAGCAGCACGGAAGGACAGGGGGTGGGAAGAGGCTACACCTTC.

The chain uses TRBV5-1 and TRBJ2-3, with 9 bases aligning to TRBD1. Unmatched junction bases numbered 5, after V lost 4 bases and J lost 5 bases. From germline, CDR1 is SGHRS and CDR2 YFSETQ. The CDR3 loop spans 14 amino acids. CDR3 nucleotide sequence: TGCGCCAGCAGCCGGACAGGGGCAGAAGATACGCAGTATTTT. Its protein is CASSRTGAEDTQYF.

Concerning this clone: This CDR3 is also generated by other DNA sequences in the sample. This chain links TRBV29-1 with TRBJ1-2, with TRBD1 matching 10 bases. Unmatched junction bases numbered 7, after V lost 6 bases and J lost 6 bases. Germline-derived CDR1 and CDR2 are SQVTM and ANQGSEA. CDR3 length equals 13 residues. CDR3: CSVTDRGRDGYTF. The DNA for the CDR3 is TGCAGCGTCACTGACAGGGGGCGGGATGGCTACACCTTC. Full variable domain (missing parts from reference TRBV29-1 and TRBJ1-2): SAVISQKPSRDICQRGTSLTIQCQVDSQVTMMFWYRQQPGQSLTLIATANQGSEATYESGFVIDKFPISRPNLTFSTLTVSNMSPEDSSIYLCSVTDRGRDGYTFGSGTRLTVV.

The chain uses TRBV10-3 and TRBJ2-7, with 9 bases fitting TRBD1. The V gene's germline CDR1 is ENHRY and CDR2 SYGVKD. This CDR3 contains 15 residues. Trimming removed 6 bases from V and 0 bases from J; junction bases left unmatched: 6. CDR3 residues: CAIRGQGPLSYEQYF. In DNA, the CDR3 is TGTGCCATCAGGGGACAGGGTCCCCTCTCCTACGAGCAGTACTTC.

J is TRBJ1-2 and V is TRBV6-5; 10 bases match TRBD1. The V gene end was trimmed by 2 bases and the J gene end by 7 bases; junction bases not matched to a gene: 4. Germline CDR1 reads MNHEY; CDR2 reads SVGAGI. The CDR3 consists of 14 residues. The CDR3 region has the DNA TGTGCCAGCAGTTACGGGGACAGGGGAAGTGGCTACACCTTC. As protein: CASSYGDRGSGYTF.

This CDR3 reads CSVAGTESAAYEQYF. DNA of the CDR3: TGCAGCGTTGCCGGGACAGAGAGCGCAGCCTACGAGCAGTACTTC. The rearrangement links TRBV29-1 to TRBJ2-7; 7 nucleotides line up with TRBD1. Germline V gene lookup returns CDR1 SQVTM and CDR2 ANQGSEA. This CDR3 comprises 15 residues. Trimming cost V 4 bases and J 2 bases; bases outside gene matches: 11.

The chain joins TRBV4-2 to TRBJ2-1; D is tentatively TRBD1 or TRBD2 (6 bases each). Trimming took off 0 bases at V and 9 bases at J, with 15 bases between the two ends. This CDR3 spans 15 amino acids. Germline V lookup: CDR1 LGHNA, CDR2 YNFKEQ. The CDR3 here is CASSQEGGWEREQFF. The CDR3 nucleotides are TGTGCCAGCAGCCAAGAGGGGGGCTGGGAGCGTGAGCAGTTCTTC.

The rearrangement joins TRBV4-3 to TRBJ2-7, with TRBD2 identical over 7 bases. CDR3 length: 18 amino acids. The trim removed 1 base at V and 3 bases at J, leaving 15 bases unmatched. Germline V lookup: CDR1 LGHNA, CDR2 YSLEER. CDR3 amino acids: CASSQGVGRGLYFYEQYF. The CDR3 DNA sequence: TGCGCCAGCAGCCAAGGAGTAGGGCGGGGGTTATATTTCTACGAGCAGTACTTC.

The V gene is TRBV5-4, the J gene TRBJ2-2, with TRBD1 matching over 10 bases. This CDR3 contains 16 residues. The germline gives CDR1 SGHNT, CDR2 YYREEE (reference sequence). V lost 0 bases, J lost 6 bases, and 5 bases stayed unmatched. The DNA for the CDR3 is TGTGCCAGCAGCTTGGCCGGGACAGGGGTGGCCGGGGAGCTGTTTTTT. Its translation is CASSLAGTGVAGELFF. Together with reference TRBV5-4 and TRBJ2-2, the CDR3 gives the full variable domain: ETGVTQSPTHLIKTRGQQVTLRCSSQSGHNTVSWYQQALGQGPQFIFQYYREEENGRGNFPPRFSGLQFPNYSSELNVNALELDDSALYLCASSLAGTGVAGELFFGEGSRLTVL.